This T cell receptor (beta chain) came from a study of blood T cell repertoires in COVID-19. Turning to the study itself: Whether acute or convalescent, the COVID-19 samples came from the United States, Italy and Spain. Nucleic acid was either cDNA or gDNA, and it came from T cells, B-cell-depleted T cells, or PBMCs.

Per the study methods: It was from reference gene primer amplification that nucleated cell counts were estimated. Using immunoSEQ multiplex PCR, the repertoire was profiled, and TCRdb retains in-frame clones only, with some absent. The V and J calls and clone size come from that table; D and trimming were worked out from the DNA. The data show 200,000 to 300,000 clones, with approximately 90% seen just once and approximately 7.5% held by the top ten. Specimen: peripheral blood. The receptor was isolated from a man between 60 and 75 years old who had recovered from COVID-19.

CDR3 loop: CATSSPGFGELFF. CDR3 DNA: TGTGCCACCAGCAGCCCGGGGTTCGGGGAGCTGTTTTTT. The chain employs TRBV15 and TRBJ2-2, with a possible D match to TRBD2 (5 bases). CDR3 length equals 13 residues. Germline V gene lookup returns CDR1 LNHNV and CDR2 YYDKDF (reference sequence). Between the trimmed V and J ends, which lost 3 bases and 7 bases, there was a span of 9 bases.